The 29 T cell receptor beta chains below were found in one sample sequenced in a study of PD-1 blockade in classical Hodgkin lymphoma. Data came from immunoSEQ multiplex PCR; TCRdb stores just in-frame clones and leaves some out. Of about 93,000 clones in the sample, roughly 78% were seen once. Time point here: cycle 4 day 1 (C4D1), after six to seven weeks of nivolumab. Every single patient, without exception, relapsed after autologous stem cell transplantation, and brentuximab vedotin exposure varied. The specimen was peripheral blood mononuclear cells (PBMCs), collected before the fourth cycle of nivolumab. The receptors shown here come from a human donor with classical Hodgkin lymphoma.

The rearrangement uses TRBV11-2 and TRBJ1-2; no clear D. V lost 0 bases and J lost 0, with 11 bases in between. This CDR3 contains 16 residues. The germline V gene has CDR1 SGHAT and CDR2 FQNNGV. CDR3 sequence: CASSLDYGEANYGYTF. The CDR3 DNA follows: TGTGCCAGCAGCTTAGATTACGGCGAAGCTAACTATGGCTACACCTTC.

The chain combines TRBV5-8 with TRBJ2-7; D unclear. The ends were cut back, 3 bases at V and 0 bases at J, with 4 bases in the middle. The CDR3 is made up of 12 amino acids. CDR1 and CDR2 (germline): SGHTS, YDEGEE. The CDR3 protein is CASSSFSYEQYF. The CDR3, as DNA: TGTGCCAGCAGCTCATTCTCCTACGAGCAGTACTTC.

The chain uses TRBV6-5 and TRBJ2-7; D may be TRBD1 or TRBD2 (7 bases each). Trimming removed 6 bases from V and 2 bases from J, with 14 bases in between. Germline V gives CDR1 MNHEY, CDR2 SVGAGI. The CDR3 is made up of 14 amino acids. The CDR3 nucleotides read TGTGCCAGCAGCGCCCAGGGGGGGGCCTACGAGCAGTACTTC. It is translated as CASSAQGGAYEQYF.

The chain uses TRBV5-6 and TRBJ2-5; D gene unclear. Germline CDR1 SGHDT, CDR2 YYEEEE. The V gene lost 0 bases and the J gene lost 8 bases, with 14 bases spanning the gap. The CDR3 runs 14 residues. CDR3 in DNA: TGTGCCAGCAGCTTGGATTCTGCGCAAGGTACCCAGTACTTC. Translation: CASSLDSAQGTQYF.

The chain is built from TRBV5-6 and TRBJ2-5; perhaps D is TRBD1 or TRBD2 (5 bases each). The CDR3 covers 13 residues. V was cut by 4 bases and J by 4 bases, with 11 bases left in between. Per germline, CDR1 SGHDT and CDR2 YYEEEE. The CDR3 coding sequence is TGTGCCAGCAGCCTGGCAGGGAGAGAGACCCAGTACTTC. It specifies CASSLAGRETQYF.

The V call is TRBV2, the J call TRBJ2-2; 7 bases map to TRBD2. The CDR3 is made up of 14 amino acids. With 6 bases clipped from V and 5 bases from J, the junction kept 6 bases outside the gene matches. CDR1 is SNHLY and CDR2 is FYNNEI in the germline V gene. The DNA of the CDR3 is TGTGCCAGCAGGGGCGGGAGAAATACCGGGGAGCTGTTTTTT. This sequence encodes CASRGGRNTGELFF.

The V call is TRBV4-1, the J call TRBJ1-5, with D possibly matching TRBD1 (5 bases). The CDR3 extends over 15 amino acids. V was clipped by 8 bases and J by 2 bases, with 16 bases between them. CDR1 and CDR2 (germline): MGHRA, YSYEKL. This CDR3 reads CASGGGDPRNQPQHF. CDR3 bases: TGCGCCAGCGGGGGAGGGGACCCTCGCAATCAGCCCCAGCATTTT.

This chain joins TRBV10-3 and TRBJ2-7; D might be TRBD1 (5 bases). Germline values: CDR1 ENHRY, CDR2 SYGVKD. V shed 2 bases and J shed 5 bases, with 13 bases lying between them. The CDR3 extends over 14 amino acids. The CDR3 DNA is TGTGCCATCAGTGAGGAGCAGGGTCTCCACGAGCAGTACTTC. This translates into CAISEEQGLHEQYF.

This sequence joins TRBV11-3 and TRBJ2-3, with D uncertain. The CDR3 runs to 13 residues. Germline assignment: CDR1 SGHNT and CDR2 YENEEA. Trimming shortened V by 3 bases and J by 6 bases, and 10 bases separated the two germline ends. The CDR3 DNA reads as TGTGCCAGCAGCTTGTCCCGCTCGGATACGCAGTATTTT. Amino acid sequence: CASSLSRSDTQYF.

The chain carries TRBV5-4 and TRBJ2-5; tentatively, D is TRBD2 (6 bases). There are 13 residues in the CDR3. The V end was cut by 1 base, the J end by 3 bases, with 7 bases between. Germline loops: CDR1 SGHNT, CDR2 YYREEE (reference sequence). CDR3 bases: TGTGCCAGCAGCTTGACGGGGGAAGAGACCCAGTACTTC. Translating gives CASSLTGEETQYF. Together with reference TRBV5-4 and TRBJ2-5, the CDR3 gives the full variable domain: ETGVTQSPTHLIKTRGQQVTLRCSSQSGHNTVSWYQQALGQGPQFIFQYYREEENGRGNFPPRFSGLQFPNYSSELNVNALELDDSALYLCASSLTGEETQYFGPGTRLLVL.

The chain uses TRBV6-5 and TRBJ2-7; D unclear. The V end was cut by 8 bases, the J end by 0 bases, with 8 bases between. The CDR3 runs 12 residues. Looked up from germline, CDR1 is MNHEY and CDR2 is SVGAGI. This CDR3 reads CASQSSSYEQYF. The DNA of the CDR3 is TGTGCCAGCCAGAGCAGCTCCTACGAGCAGTACTTC.

The V gene is TRBV4-1, the J gene TRBJ2-3; tentatively, D is TRBD1 (5 bases). With 1 base removed from V and 1 base from J, the gap between germline ends came to 18 bases. Germline V gives CDR1 MGHRA, CDR2 YSYEKL. The CDR3 is made up of 18 amino acids. DNA of the CDR3: TGCGCCAGCAGCCAAGCTGGTTGGACCAGGGTAGGCACAGATACGCAGTATTTT. It translates to CASSQAGWTRVGTDTQYF.

V usage is TRBV6-5 and J usage is TRBJ1-1; TRBD1 is a possible D gene (5 bases). CDR1 and CDR2 from the germline V gene are MNHEY and SVGAGI. The V gene lost 6 bases and the J gene lost 4 bases, with 18 bases spanning the gap. The CDR3 has 15 amino acids. The CDR3 reads CASRSEQAPLTEAFF. CDR3 DNA: TGTGCCAGCAGGTCGGAACAGGCACCTCTCACTGAAGCTTTCTTT.

V and J are TRBV10-3 and TRBJ2-7; 15 positions agree with TRBD2. The CDR3 length is 18 residues. V shed 4 bases, J shed 2 bases, and the junction held 9 bases outside the gene matches. Germline loops: CDR1 ENHRY, CDR2 SYGVKD. This chain's CDR3 is CAISGTGLAGGNPYEQYF. In DNA form, the CDR3 reads TGTGCCATCAGTGGAACCGGACTAGCGGGAGGGAATCCCTACGAGCAGTACTTC.

V and J are TRBV29-1 and TRBJ1-1; D unresolved. V lost 2 bases and J 3 bases, leaving 10 bases between the germline ends. Germline CDR1 reads SQVTM; CDR2 reads ANQGSEA. This CDR3 region has 13 residues. This CDR3 is CSVELGIDTEAFF. The DNA of the CDR3 is TGCAGCGTTGAATTGGGGATAGACACTGAAGCTTTCTTT.

The rearrangement uses TRBV19 and TRBJ2-5, with D perhaps matching TRBD2 (5 bases). The V gene lost 2 bases and the J gene lost 2 bases, with 6 bases spanning the gap. This CDR3 is 13 amino acids long. Germline CDR1 is LNHDA and CDR2 is SQIVND (reference sequence). This CDR3 reads CASSIWEQETQYF. CDR3 coding DNA: TGTGCCAGTAGTATATGGGAGCAAGAGACCCAGTACTTC.

The chain links TRBV7-2 to TRBJ2-3; no reliable D call. Deletions cut 7 bases from V and 2 bases from J, with 22 bases between. Germline V gene data show CDR1 as SGHTA and CDR2 as FQGNSA. This CDR3 contains 17 residues. Written as DNA, the CDR3 is TGTGCCAGCACCAAGAACCCCCCAGGAAGGCCCACAGATACGCAGTATTTT. Translated: CASTKNPPGRPTDTQYF.

CDR3 sequence reads: CASSLELAGSKTQYF. CDR3 DNA: TGTGCCAGCAGCTTAGAATTAGCGGGGAGTAAGACCCAGTACTTC. The chain carries TRBV11-2 and TRBJ2-5; 8 positions agree with TRBD2. Germline trimming cut 0 bases from V and 6 bases from J; bases unmatched to any gene: 6. The CDR3 runs to 15 residues. The V gene's germline CDR1 is SGHAT and CDR2 FQNNGV.

The rearrangement joins TRBV5-1 to TRBJ2-1, with 12 bases lining up with TRBD2. The length of the CDR3 is 16 residues. Per the germline V gene, CDR1 is SGHRS and CDR2 is YFSETQ. With 0 bases clipped from V and 7 bases from J, the junction kept 5 bases outside the gene matches. This CDR3 reads CASSLEGLAGHNEQFF. CDR3 bases: TGCGCCAGCAGCTTGGAGGGACTAGCGGGCCATAATGAGCAGTTCTTC. Complete variable domain (other parts from reference TRBV5-1 and TRBJ2-1): KAGVTQTPRYLIKTRGQQVTLSCSPISGHRSVSWYQQTPGQGLQFLFEYFSETQRNKGNFPGRFSGRQFSNSRSEMNVSTLELGDSALYLCASSLEGLAGHNEQFFGPGTRLTVL.

The chain recombines TRBV7-2 with TRBJ1-4; 10 bases are a match to TRBD1. The CDR3 spans 13 residues. J lost 10 bases, V lost 5 bases, and 4 bases had no gene match. Germline loops: CDR1 SGHTA, CDR2 FQGNSA. The CDR3, as DNA: TGTGCCAGCAGCACGGGACAGGGGTTAAAACTGTTTTTT. Its translation is CASSTGQGLKLFF.

The chain employs TRBV9 and TRBJ1-2; D may be TRBD1 (5 bases). Germline-derived CDR1 and CDR2 are SGDLS and YYNGEE. V gave up 5 bases and J gave up 0 bases, with 8 bases separating them. The CDR3 has 13 amino acids. CDR3 protein: CASRGDTNYGYTF. The DNA of the CDR3 is TGTGCCAGCAGAGGGGATACTAACTATGGCTACACCTTC.

The chain uses TRBV19 and TRBJ2-6; D may be TRBD1 or TRBD2 (5 bases each). The CDR3 contains 16 residues. Deletions cut 3 bases from V and 2 bases from J, with 11 bases between. CDR1 is LNHDA and CDR2 is SQIVND in the germline V gene (reference sequence). CDR3 nucleotides: TGTGCCAGTAGTATCCTTTTGGGGGCTGGGGCCAACGTCCTGACTTTC. It specifies CASSILLGAGANVLTF.

The V call is TRBV5-6, the J call TRBJ2-2; possibly TRBD1 for D (5 bases). The CDR3 extends over 16 amino acids. Between the trimmed V and J ends, which lost 1 base and 1 base, there was a span of 11 bases. Germline values: CDR1 SGHDT, CDR2 YYEEEE. In nucleotides, the CDR3 is TGTGCCAGCAGCTTGCCAAACAGGTGGAACACCGGGGAGCTGTTTTTT. As protein: CASSLPNRWNTGELFF. Supplemented by reference TRBV5-6 and TRBJ2-2, the full variable domain reads DAGVTQSPTHLIKTRGQQVTLRCSPKSGHDTVSWYQQALGQGPQFIFQYYEEEERQRGNFPDRFSGHQFPNYSSELNVNALLLGDSALYLCASSLPNRWNTGELFFGEGSRLTVL.

This chain uses TRBV30 with TRBJ2-5; D unresolved. This CDR3 is built from 12 residues. The germline V and J ends were trimmed by 0 bases and 3 bases, with 5 bases remaining between them. In germline, CDR1 is GTSNPN, CDR2 SVGIG (reference sequence). The CDR3 coding sequence is TGTGCCTGGAGTGTTGCGAAAGAGACCCAGTACTTC. Translation: CAWSVAKETQYF.

J is TRBJ2-3 and V is TRBV7-9, with a tentative D call TRBD1 (6 bases). The CDR3 contains 14 residues. Trimming took 5 bases from V and 4 from J, leaving 13 bases between them. Germline lookup yields CDR1 SEHNR and CDR2 FQNEAQ (reference sequence). The CDR3 region is CASSPGASADTQYF. CDR3 nucleotides: TGTGCCAGCAGCCCAGGGGCCTCCGCAGATACGCAGTATTTT.

The chain recombines TRBV29-1 with TRBJ2-3; D ambiguous. Looked up from germline, CDR1 is SQVTM and CDR2 is ANQGSEA. V lost 4 bases to trimming and J lost 8 bases, with 10 bases between them. CDR3 length equals 11 residues. The CDR3 spells CSVAVEGTQYF. In DNA form, the CDR3 reads TGCAGCGTTGCTGTTGAAGGTACGCAGTATTTT.

The chain joins TRBV29-1 to TRBJ2-5; D assignment may be TRBD1 or TRBD2 (6 bases each). The V end was cut by 1 base, the J end by 5 bases, with 23 bases between. CDR1 is SQVTM, CDR2 ANQGSEA, per germline. The CDR3 extends over 17 amino acids. The CDR3 DNA reads TGCAGCGTTGAAGGGCCTGGGGGGAGTTGGGGGCTCGAGACCCAGTACTTC. Translating it yields CSVEGPGGSWGLETQYF.

This chain links TRBV11-2 with TRBJ2-1, with D perhaps matching TRBD2 (5 bases). The CDR3 runs 18 residues. The germline V gene encodes CDR1 SGHAT and CDR2 FQNNGV. Trimming shortened V by 2 bases and J by 0 bases, and 17 bases separated the two germline ends. The CDR3 here is CASSLRRLGESSYNEQFF. The CDR3 DNA reads TGTGCCAGCAGCTTAAGGAGGTTAGGAGAGAGCTCCTACAATGAGCAGTTCTTC.

This chain links TRBV5-1 with TRBJ1-2; 7 bases map to TRBD1. Germline V gene sequence: CDR1 SGHRS, CDR2 YFSETQ. The CDR3 covers 13 residues. Trimming took 4 bases from V and 7 from J; bases not matched to a gene: 7. The DNA of the CDR3 is TGCGCCAGCAGCGTAACAGGGGAGGGTGGCTACACCTTC. Protein sequence: CASSVTGEGGYTF.